This passage covers 28 T cell receptor beta chains from one sample sequenced in a study of technical replicates of blood from a handful of donors. The table came from immunoSEQ multiplex PCR; TCRdb's copy has only in-frame clones and leaves some out. The sample shows roughly 80,000 clones, approximately 96% of them seen only once. The sample comprised T cells isolated from PBMCs. The source of these receptors is a human donor in good health.

The gene calls are TRBV5-5 and TRBJ1-1; D perhaps matches TRBD1 (5 bases). CDR1 and CDR2 from the germline V gene are SGHKS and YYEKEE (reference sequence). The CDR3 spans 13 residues. The ends were cut back, 4 bases at V and 3 bases at J, with 10 bases in the middle. The CDR3 DNA sequence: TGTGCCAGCAGCGTCAGGGTCGACACTGAAGCTTTCTTT. Translating gives CASSVRVDTEAFF. The full variable domain, in which reference TRBV5-5 and TRBJ1-1 provide the parts outside the CDR3, is DAGVTQSPTHLIKTRGQQVTLRCSPISGHKSVSWYQQVLGQGPQFIFQYYEKEERGRGNFPDRFSARQFPNYSSELNVNALLLGDSALYLCASSVRVDTEAFFGQGTRLTVV.

The rearrangement joins TRBV6-5 to TRBJ1-3; no firm D call. Germline CDR1 reads MNHEY; CDR2 reads SVGAGI. The CDR3 consists of 15 residues. The V end was cut by 0 bases, the J end by 0 bases, with 6 bases between. Here the CDR3 reads CASSYSRSSGNTIYF. As DNA, the CDR3 is TGTGCCAGCAGTTACTCGCGAAGCTCTGGAAACACCATATATTTT.

DNA of the CDR3: TGTGCCAGCAGCGTCGAGGAGTTCACAGATACGCAGTATTTT. Translating it yields CASSVEEFTDTQYF. V usage is TRBV9 and J usage is TRBJ2-3; D gene uncertain. Trimming took off 2 bases at V and 2 bases at J, with 9 bases between the two ends. Germline assignment: CDR1 SGDLS and CDR2 YYNGEE. This CDR3 has 14 residues.

V gene TRBV4-1 combines with J gene TRBJ2-7; perhaps TRBD1 as D (5 bases). The ends were cut back, 0 bases at V and 4 bases at J, with 13 bases in the middle. This CDR3 contains 15 residues. Germline V gene sequence: CDR1 MGHRA, CDR2 YSYEKL. CDR3 nucleotide sequence: TGCGCCAGCAGCCAAGATCAAACAGGACGGTACGAGCAGTACTTC. Translating gives CASSQDQTGRYEQYF.

The rearrangement uses TRBV27 and TRBJ1-1; unclear D gene. The V gene lost 6 bases and the J gene lost 7 bases, with 12 bases spanning the gap. Germline CDR1 reads MNHEY; CDR2 reads SMNVEV (reference sequence). The CDR3 is 12 residues long. CDR3: CASSLLYGEAFF. The DNA for the CDR3 is TGTGCCAGCAGCCTACTTTACGGTGAAGCTTTCTTT.

V is TRBV10-3 and J is TRBJ1-2; TRBD1 might be the D (5 bases). Germline loops: CDR1 ENHRY, CDR2 SYGVKD. This CDR3 is built from 13 residues. Trimming removed 3 bases from V and 6 bases from J, with 11 bases in between. The CDR3 DNA is TGTGCCATCAGTGATAGACCGGGGGATGGCTACACCTTC. It codes for CAISDRPGDGYTF.

The genes are TRBV29-1 and TRBJ2-7, with D possibly being TRBD1 (5 bases). CDR3 size: 15 residues. Trimming cost V 7 bases and J 1 base, with 20 bases left between them. The V gene's germline CDR1 is SQVTM and CDR2 ANQGSEA. This chain's CDR3 is CSALDKGRGSYEQYF. DNA for the CDR3: TGCAGCGCCTTGGACAAGGGAAGGGGTTCCTACGAGCAGTACTTC.

The chain links TRBV7-9 to TRBJ2-7; 10 nucleotides line up with TRBD2. V lost 5 bases and J lost 0; bases outside the gene matches: 4. The CDR3 covers 15 residues. Germline loops: CDR1 SEHNR, CDR2 FQNEAQ (reference sequence). CDR3 in amino acids: CASSLLAGSSYEQYF. CDR3 coding DNA: TGTGCCAGCAGCCTACTAGCGGGAAGCTCCTACGAGCAGTACTTC.

This clone has a single count. The gene calls are TRBV4-1 and TRBJ2-7, with D possibly TRBD2 on 7 matching bases. The CDR3 is 15 residues long. V lost 0 bases and J lost 3, with 12 bases in between. Germline V gene data show CDR1 as MGHRA and CDR2 as YSYEKL. CDR3 residues: CASSQEGGQFYEQYF. CDR3 DNA: TGCGCCAGCAGCCAAGAGGGGGGGCAGTTCTACGAGCAGTACTTC.

V usage is TRBV25-1 and J usage is TRBJ1-1; D is unclear. V was clipped by 4 bases and J by 5 bases, with 17 bases between them. The CDR3 covers 15 residues. Per the germline V gene, CDR1 is MGHDK and CDR2 is SYGVNS. The CDR3 sequence is CASSGWRRDRTEAFF. Here the CDR3 DNA reads TGTGCCAGCAGTGGATGGCGGCGAGATCGGACTGAAGCTTTCTTT.

V usage is TRBV28 and J usage is TRBJ2-7; 7 bases are a match to TRBD2. The junction had 7 bases not matched to a gene; V was cut back by 6 bases and J by 11 bases. CDR3 size: 11 residues. The germline CDR1 and CDR2 sequences are MDHEN and SYDVKM. CDR3 in DNA: TGTGCCAGCAGCCCCGGACTAGTTGAGTACTTC. Translation: CASSPGLVEYF.

The gene calls are TRBV5-8 and TRBJ1-5, with D possibly being TRBD1 (6 bases). Deletions cut 4 bases from V and 6 bases from J, with 17 bases between. The CDR3 covers 15 residues. CDR1 and CDR2 (germline): SGHTS, YDEGEE. CDR3 amino acids: CASSPNPGGFQPQHF. CDR3 coding DNA: TGTGCCAGCAGCCCCAATCCTGGGGGCTTTCAGCCCCAGCATTTT. The whole variable domain, filled in from reference TRBV5-8 and TRBJ1-5, reads EAGVTQSPTHLIKTRGQQATLRCSPISGHTSVYWYQQALGLGLQFLLWYDEGEERNRGNFPPRFSGRQFPNYSSELNVNALELEDSALYLCASSPNPGGFQPQHFGDGTRLSIL.

The chain joins TRBV2 to TRBJ2-2; 8 positions agree with TRBD1. This CDR3 is 14 amino acids long. V was clipped by 4 bases and J by 3 bases; unmatched bases: 1. Germline CDR1 SNHLY, CDR2 FYNNEI. The CDR3 spells CASSVQGDTGELFF. CDR3 sequence (DNA): TGTGCCAGCAGTGTACAGGGGGACACCGGGGAGCTGTTTTTT.

This chain uses TRBV11-3 with TRBJ2-5; possibly TRBD1 for D (6 bases). The CDR3 is made up of 16 amino acids. Germline V gene lookup returns CDR1 SGHNT and CDR2 YENEEA. V lost 4 bases and J lost 0, with 15 bases in between. This CDR3 is CASSSTLGADQETQYF. The CDR3 region has the DNA TGTGCCAGCAGCTCCACCTTGGGGGCCGACCAAGAGACCCAGTACTTC.

This chain uses TRBV13 with TRBJ1-1, with D unclear. The CDR3 sequence is 14 residues long. Germline CDR1 is PRHDT and CDR2 is FYEKMQ (reference sequence). The V gene lost 1 base and the J gene lost 0 bases, with 6 bases spanning the gap. The CDR3 loop is CASSLDSLNTEAFF. For the CDR3, the DNA is TGTGCCAGCAGCTTAGACAGCTTGAACACTGAAGCTTTCTTT. Full variable domain (missing parts from reference TRBV13 and TRBJ1-1): AAGVIQSPRHLIKEKRETATLKCYPIPRHDTVYWYQQGPGQDPQFLISFYEKMQSDKGSIPDRFSAQQFSDYHSELNMSSLELGDSALYFCASSLDSLNTEAFFGQGTRLTVV.

V is TRBV30 and J is TRBJ2-3, with 7 bases aligning to TRBD1. Germline CDR1 and CDR2: GTSNPN and SVGIG (reference sequence). The CDR3 totals 17 residues. V was pared by 4 bases and J by 2 bases, with 15 bases of the junction left unmatched. The CDR3 region has the DNA TGTGCCTGGAAACCTCCCGGGACAGCATCCCCCACAGATACGCAGTATTTT. It yields the protein CAWKPPGTASPTDTQYF.

The V and J genes are TRBV4-1 and TRBJ2-3, with 10 nucleotides matching TRBD1. The CDR3 spans 14 residues. With V trimmed by 4 bases and J by 2 bases, 0 bases remained unmatched. The germline CDR1 and CDR2 sequences are MGHRA and YSYEKL. CDR3 in DNA: TGCGCCAGCAGCCGACAGGGGGCCACAGATACGCAGTATTTT. It codes for CASSRQGATDTQYF.

V usage is TRBV2 and J usage is TRBJ1-1; maybe TRBD1 (6 bases). Germline lookup yields CDR1 SNHLY and CDR2 FYNNEI. V gave up 6 bases and J gave up 8 bases, with 19 bases separating them. The CDR3 loop spans 14 amino acids. The CDR3 sequence: CASRIRGQQSEAFF. The CDR3 DNA reads as TGTGCCAGCAGGATTCGCGGACAGCAAAGCGAAGCTTTCTTT.

The chain employs TRBV4-1 and TRBJ2-7, with D unclear. The CDR3 totals 14 residues. The V and J ends lost 0 bases and 1 base respectively, with 7 bases between them. Germline CDR1 is MGHRA and CDR2 is YSYEKL. The DNA of the CDR3 is TGCGCCAGCAGCCAAGATTCACGGTCCTACGAGCAGTACTTC. It codes for CASSQDSRSYEQYF.

The chain is built from TRBV29-1 and TRBJ2-7; 7 bases map to TRBD1. Germline CDR1 SQVTM, CDR2 ANQGSEA. Trimming took 7 bases from V and 3 from J; bases not matched to a gene: 6. This CDR3 comprises 12 residues. This chain's CDR3 is CSAGQGDYEQYF. In nucleotides, the CDR3 is TGCAGCGCCGGCCAGGGGGACTACGAGCAGTACTTC.

This clone turned up a few times. This chain joins TRBV11-1 and TRBJ2-2; D might be TRBD2 (5 bases). The germline V and J ends were trimmed by 0 bases and 5 bases, with 19 bases remaining between them. The length of the CDR3 is 18 residues. Per the germline V gene, CDR1 is SGHAT and CDR2 is FQDESV (reference sequence). The CDR3 protein is CASSLAMGVRGGTGELFF. The CDR3 DNA reads TGTGCCAGCAGCTTAGCCATGGGTGTCCGGGGTGGAACCGGGGAGCTGTTTTTT.

V usage is TRBV7-3 and J usage is TRBJ1-1, with 10 bases identical to TRBD1. V lost 5 bases and J lost 4; bases outside the gene matches: 4. Germline values: CDR1 SGHTA, CDR2 FQGTGA. The CDR3 loop spans 14 amino acids. The CDR3 bases are TGTGCCAGCAGCGCGACAGGGGGCAGCACTGAAGCTTTCTTT. Translated: CASSATGGSTEAFF.

As DNA, the CDR3 is TGTGCCAGCAGCTTGGGGGGCCCGACCTACGAGCAGTACTTC. Amino acid sequence: CASSLGGPTYEQYF. The chain carries TRBV5-4 and TRBJ2-7, with TRBD1 as a possible D gene (5 bases). Looked up from germline, CDR1 is SGHNT and CDR2 is YYREEE (reference sequence). This CDR3 has 14 amino acids. The V gene lost 0 bases and the J gene lost 2 bases, with 9 bases spanning the gap.

This clone was counted once. This chain links TRBV6-6 with TRBJ1-1; 9 positions match TRBD1. The CDR3 length is 13 residues. Germline V gives CDR1 MNHNY, CDR2 SVGAGI (reference sequence). J gave up 6 bases and V 7 bases, and 6 bases lay outside the gene matches. CDR3 amino acids: CASTPRQGAEAFF. The CDR3 DNA is TGTGCCAGCACCCCGAGACAGGGGGCTGAAGCTTTCTTT.

V gene TRBV9 combines with J gene TRBJ2-5, with 9 bases fitting TRBD2. The germline gives CDR1 SGDLS, CDR2 YYNGEE. Germline trimming cut 4 bases from V and 6 bases from J; bases unmatched to any gene: 13. The CDR3 spans 16 residues. CDR3 coding DNA: TGTGCCAGCAGCCCCTCTGATGCCGGGACTAGCAAGACCCAGTACTTC. Translation: CASSPSDAGTSKTQYF.

This rearrangement joins TRBV30 to TRBJ2-1, with D possibly matching TRBD1 (6 bases). The germline V and J ends were trimmed by 2 bases and 2 bases, with 10 bases remaining between them. Germline CDR1 is GTSNPN and CDR2 is SVGIG (reference sequence). CDR3 length: 14 amino acids. In nucleotides, the CDR3 is TGTGCCTGGAGTCGGAAGGGGGCCTACAATGAGCAGTTCTTC. Its translation: CAWSRKGAYNEQFF.

This rearrangement joins TRBV20-1 to TRBJ1-2; D is undetermined. The CDR3 is 11 amino acids. The germline gives CDR1 DFQATT, CDR2 SNEGSKA (reference sequence). The V end lost 0 bases, the J end lost 13 bases, and 12 bases lay between the germline ends. CDR3 sequence (DNA): TGCAGTGCTAGAGATCGAGTCTTTGGCACCTTC. It codes for CSARDRVFGTF.

The V and J genes are TRBV6-6 and TRBJ1-6, with 7 bases matching TRBD1. The germline V gene has CDR1 MNHNY and CDR2 SVGAGI (reference sequence). This CDR3 is 13 amino acids long. The V segment lost 5 bases and the J segment 9 bases; nucleotides outside the gene matches: 4. Here the CDR3 reads CASSPRTGSPLHF. The CDR3 DNA is TGTGCCAGCAGTCCGCGGACAGGTTCACCCCTCCACTTT.